The sequence of this T cell receptor beta chain was determined in a study of neoadjuvant nivolumab and ipilimumab in lung cancer. Findings of the study overall: Pretherapy blood TCR richness correlated positively with resected tumor richness.

Clones were sequenced by immunoSEQ multiplex PCR, and TCRdb holds only the in-frame ones, with some missing. Among around 20,000 clones, 76% were seen once, and the ten largest hold roughly 6.9%. With regard to this clone: Its antigen is currently unknown.

Germline V gene data show CDR1 as MNHNS and CDR2 as SASEGT. This CDR3 has 16 amino acids. V lost 2 bases and J lost 4; bases outside the gene matches: 8. This receptor was obtained from an adult with non-small cell lung cancer. This specimen was tumor tissue, taken after neoadjuvant nivolumab, alone or with ipilimumab, at or shortly before surgery. The chain joins TRBV6-1 to TRBJ2-5; 9 bases match TRBD2. As DNA, the CDR3 is TGTGCCAGCAGTGAATTTGTGGTAGCGGGAGTAGAGACCCAGTACTTC. Protein product: CASSEFVVAGVETQYF.